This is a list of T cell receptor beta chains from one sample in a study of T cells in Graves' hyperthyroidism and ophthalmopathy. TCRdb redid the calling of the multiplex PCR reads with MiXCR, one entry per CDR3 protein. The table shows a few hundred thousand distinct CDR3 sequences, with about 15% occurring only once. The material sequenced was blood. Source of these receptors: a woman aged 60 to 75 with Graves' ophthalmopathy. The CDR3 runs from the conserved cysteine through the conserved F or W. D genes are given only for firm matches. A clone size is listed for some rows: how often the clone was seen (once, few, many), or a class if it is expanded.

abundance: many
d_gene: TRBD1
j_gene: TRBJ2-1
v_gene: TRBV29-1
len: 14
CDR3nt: TGCAGCGTTGGACAGGGTACCTCCTACAATGAGCAGTTCTTC
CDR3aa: CSVGQGTSYNEQFF

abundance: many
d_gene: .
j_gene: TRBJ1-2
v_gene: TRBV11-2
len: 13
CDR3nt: TGTGCCAGCAGCCCCGCCAGGAGCCATGGCTACACCTTC
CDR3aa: CASSPARSHGYTF

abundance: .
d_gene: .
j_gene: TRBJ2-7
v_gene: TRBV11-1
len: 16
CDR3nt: TGTGCCAGCAGCTTAGGCGTTGTCGCCCGGGTCCACGAGCAGTACTTC
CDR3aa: CASSLGVVARVHEQYF

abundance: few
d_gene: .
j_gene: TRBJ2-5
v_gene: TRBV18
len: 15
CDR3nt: TGTGCCAGCTCATCAACTGGGACCCCGGGGGAGACCCAGTACTTC
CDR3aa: CASSSTGTPGETQYF

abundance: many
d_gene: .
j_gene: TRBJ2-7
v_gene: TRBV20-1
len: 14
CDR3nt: TGCAGTGCTAGTACGGACAGCCGCTCCTACGAGCAGTACTTC
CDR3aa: CSASTDSRSYEQYF

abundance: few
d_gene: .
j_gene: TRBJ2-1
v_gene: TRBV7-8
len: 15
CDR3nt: TGTGCCAGCAGAACAGGGGAGGGCTCCTACAATGAGCAGTTCTTC
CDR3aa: CASRTGEGSYNEQFF

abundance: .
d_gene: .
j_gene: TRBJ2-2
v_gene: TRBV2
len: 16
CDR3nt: TGTGCCAGCACTCTCTCCGGGGGGCTGAACACCGGGGAGCTGTTGTTT
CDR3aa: CASTLSGGLNTGELLF

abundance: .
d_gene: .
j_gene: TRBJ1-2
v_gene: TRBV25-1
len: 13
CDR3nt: TGTGCCAGCAGTGAATTAGCGGGGTATGGCTACACCTTC
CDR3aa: CASSELAGYGYTF

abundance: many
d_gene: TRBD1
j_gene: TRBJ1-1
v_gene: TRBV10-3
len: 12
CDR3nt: TGTGCCATCAGACAGGGGGCTCGTGAAGCTTTCTTT
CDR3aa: CAIRQGAREAFF

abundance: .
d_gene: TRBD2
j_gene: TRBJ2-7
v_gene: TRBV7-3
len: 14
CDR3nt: TGTGCCAGCAGCCCTGGGACTAGCGGTTACGAGCAGTACTTC
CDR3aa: CASSPGTSGYEQYF

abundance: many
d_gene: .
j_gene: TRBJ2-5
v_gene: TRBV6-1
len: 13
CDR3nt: TGTGCCAGCAGTATGACCCTACAAGAGACCCAGTACTTC
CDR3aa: CASSMTLQETQYF

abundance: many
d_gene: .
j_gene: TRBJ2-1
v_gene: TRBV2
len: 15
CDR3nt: TGTGCCAGCAGAACCGGGACCAGCTCCTACAATGAGCAGTTCTTC
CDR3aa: CASRTGTSSYNEQFF

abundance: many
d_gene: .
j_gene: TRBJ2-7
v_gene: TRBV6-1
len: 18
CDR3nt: TGTGCCAGCAGAAAACCTAGGGGGGTAGGAGGGCGAGGATACGAGCAGTACTTC
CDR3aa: CASRKPRGVGGRGYEQYF

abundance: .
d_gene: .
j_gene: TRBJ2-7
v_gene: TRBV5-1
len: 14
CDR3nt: TGCGCCAGCAGCTTGCAAACGGAGTATGACGAGCAGTACTTC
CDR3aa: CASSLQTEYDEQYF

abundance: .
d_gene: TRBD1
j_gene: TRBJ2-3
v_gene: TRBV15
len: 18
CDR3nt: TGTGCCACCAGCAAAGATTGGGGACAGCCCTCTAGCACAGATACGCAGTATTTT
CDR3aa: CATSKDWGQPSSTDTQYF

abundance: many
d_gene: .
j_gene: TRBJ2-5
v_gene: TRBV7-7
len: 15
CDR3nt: TGTGCTAGCAGCTTATCGGGACAAGTCCAAGAGACCCAGTACTTC
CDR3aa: CASSLSGQVQETQYF

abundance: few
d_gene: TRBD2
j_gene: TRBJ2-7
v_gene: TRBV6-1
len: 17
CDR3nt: TGTGCCAGCAGTTCCTATGGGGTAGCGGGATACCCCGACGAGCAGTACTTC
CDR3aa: CASSSYGVAGYPDEQYF

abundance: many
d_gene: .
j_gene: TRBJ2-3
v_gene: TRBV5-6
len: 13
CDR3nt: TGTGCCAGCAGCGAAGGGGTGCTCGGTACGCAGTATTTT
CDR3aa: CASSEGVLGTQYF

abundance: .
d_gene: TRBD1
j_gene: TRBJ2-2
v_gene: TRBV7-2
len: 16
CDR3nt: TGTGCCAGCAGCCCCTTGACAGGGGGCGACGGCGGGGAGCTGTTTTTT
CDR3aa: CASSPLTGGDGGELFF

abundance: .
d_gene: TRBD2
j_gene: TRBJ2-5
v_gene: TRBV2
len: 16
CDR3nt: TGTGCCAGCATCACCGGGACTAGCGGGCTGGGGGAGACCCAGTACTTC
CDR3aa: CASITGTSGLGETQYF

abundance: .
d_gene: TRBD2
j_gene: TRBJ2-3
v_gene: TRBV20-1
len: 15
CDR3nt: TGCAGTGCTAGAGATGCGGGAGCTAACACAGATACGCAGTATTTT
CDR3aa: CSARDAGANTDTQYF

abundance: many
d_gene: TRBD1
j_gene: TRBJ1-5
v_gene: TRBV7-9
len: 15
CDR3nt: TGTGCCAGCAGTCGACAGGGCCAAGAAGGGCAGCCCCAGCATTTT
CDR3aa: CASSRQGQEGQPQHF

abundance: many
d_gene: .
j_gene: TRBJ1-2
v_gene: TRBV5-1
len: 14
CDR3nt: TGCGCCAGCAGCTTGGTTTCCACAAACTATGGCTACACCTTC
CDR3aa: CASSLVSTNYGYTF

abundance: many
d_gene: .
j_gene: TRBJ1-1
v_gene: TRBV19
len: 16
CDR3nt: TGTGCCTCCAACGGCCCCACGGGGGGCGCACGGTCTGAAGCTTTCTTT
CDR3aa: CASNGPTGGARSEAFF